Presented here are 24 T cell receptor beta chains from one specimen sequenced in a study. In TCRdb, the RT-PCR reads were re-called with MiXCR into one record per CDR3 protein. Of around 700,000 distinct CDR3 sequences listed, approximately 15% are singletons. The sequenced sample was memory CD4+ T cells from blood. These receptors originate from a female donor in good health, serving as a healthy control.

This clonotype has just a few counts. The rearrangement links TRBV3-1 to TRBJ2-3; no clear D gene. V shed 1 base and J shed 7 bases, with 15 bases lying between them. Germline CDR1 and CDR2: LGHDT and YNNKEL (reference sequence). The CDR3 covers 15 residues. CDR3 region: CASSQGFLELNTQYF. CDR3 in DNA: TGTGCCAGCAGCCAAGGGTTTTTGGAGCTCAATACGCAGTATTTT.

This chain links TRBV6-5 with TRBJ1-5; D perhaps matches TRBD1 (5 bases). The CDR3 spans 15 residues. V dropped 0 bases and J dropped 10 bases, with 16 bases sitting between them. Germline V lookup: CDR1 MNHEY, CDR2 SVGAGI. DNA for the CDR3: TGTGCCAGCAGTTACTCGAGGCGGGACCCAAAACCCCAGCATTTT. Protein: CASSYSRRDPKPQHF.

This clonotype was counted at least ten times. The genes are TRBV20-1 and TRBJ2-1, with no clear D. Trimming stripped 7 bases from V and 3 bases from J, with 10 bases between. Germline loops: CDR1 DFQATT, CDR2 SNEGSKA (reference sequence). The CDR3 contains 12 residues. CDR3 sequence (DNA): TGCAGTGGGTTGGTCTTCTACAATGAGCAGTTCTTC. Translation gives CSGLVFYNEQFF.

The chain links TRBV5-6 to TRBJ1-4; the D is unclear. V lost 7 bases and J 0 bases, leaving 10 bases between the germline ends. This CDR3 has 14 residues. Germline V gene lookup returns CDR1 SGHDT and CDR2 YYEEEE. CDR3 loop: CASQPLATNEKLFF. The CDR3 DNA reads TGTGCCAGCCAGCCGCTTGCAACTAATGAAAAACTGTTTTTT.

This clonotype was recorded a few times. This rearrangement joins TRBV2 to TRBJ2-3; no clear D. The CDR3 length is 13 residues. V gave up 7 bases and J gave up 3 bases, with 11 bases separating them. Germline lookup yields CDR1 SNHLY and CDR2 FYNNEI. In nucleotides, the CDR3 is TGTGCCAGCACAGCGCTCGGAACAGATACGCAGTATTTT. Encoded protein: CASTALGTDTQYF.

This sequence joins TRBV3-1 and TRBJ1-4; no definite D call. The germline gives CDR1 LGHDT, CDR2 YNNKEL (reference sequence). This CDR3 is 14 amino acids long. V was cut by 0 bases and J by 1 base, with 3 bases left in between. As DNA, the CDR3 is TGTGCCAGCAGCCAAGATGTAACTAATGAAAAACTGTTTTTT. It encodes CASSQDVTNEKLFF.

This clonotype was seen a few times. The V and J genes are TRBV4-3 and TRBJ2-1; 9 nucleotides match TRBD2. Per germline, CDR1 LGHNA and CDR2 YSLEER. Trimming at V came to 1 base and at J to 14 bases, leaving 9 bases not matched to a gene. CDR3 size: 14 residues. CDR3 residues: CASSQGGGRAGKFF. The CDR3 region has the DNA TGCGCCAGCAGCCAAGGGGGCGGGAGGGCCGGGAAGTTCTTC.

V gene TRBV6-1 combines with J gene TRBJ1-1; D is uncertain. The CDR3 loop spans 12 amino acids. V lost 4 bases, J lost 5 bases, and 8 bases lay in between. Germline CDR1 reads MNHNS; CDR2 reads SASEGT. CDR3 bases: TGTGCCAGCAGTGTTAGAGGGACTGAAGCTTTCTTT. Translated: CASSVRGTEAFF.

This chain connects TRBV7-2 to TRBJ2-1; unclear D gene. The CDR3 runs to 16 residues. The V gene's germline CDR1 is SGHTA and CDR2 FQGNSA. V lost 3 bases, J lost 9 bases, and 21 bases lay in between. CDR3 DNA: TGTGCCAGCAGCTTTGGCCAGACGGCGTTACTGGGTGAGCAGTTCTTC. Amino acid sequence: CASSFGQTALLGEQFF.

The chain uses TRBV6-2 or TRBV6-3 and TRBJ2-1; 7 bases map to TRBD1. The CDR3 sequence is 12 residues long. Per germline, CDR1 MNHEY and CDR2 SVGEGT. Germline trimming cut 5 bases from V and 11 bases from J; bases unmatched to any gene: 6. For the CDR3, the DNA is TGTGCCAGCAGTGAAGGGACAGTACAGCAGTTCTTC. It codes for CASSEGTVQQFF.

This clonotype appeared once. V and J are TRBV21-1 and TRBJ1-1; TRBD1, as called in the table, went unchecked against the DNA. TRBV21-1 is reported as a pseudogene. The CDR3 covers 17 residues. CDR3 DNA: TGTGCCAGCAGCAAGTGGCTCCGACAGGGGGCTAACACTGAAGCTTTCTTT. It is translated as CASSKWLRQGANTEAFF.

Turning to this clonotype: A much larger clone differs from this one at a single base, so this may be a read error. V and J are TRBV20-1 and TRBJ2-1, with 7 bases aligning to TRBD2. Germline CDR1 and CDR2: DFQATT and SNEGSKA (reference sequence). The CDR3 is made up of 15 amino acids. CDR3 sequence reads: CNPLEWGRAGNEQFF. Written as DNA, the CDR3 is TGCAATCCGCTAGAATGGGGGAGGGCCGGCAATGAGCAGTTCTTC.

The rearrangement uses TRBV6-5 and TRBJ2-1; D uncertain. Looked up from germline, CDR1 is MNHEY and CDR2 is SVGAGI. Trimming stripped 5 bases from V and 4 bases from J, with 15 bases between. The CDR3 length is 15 residues. CDR3 nucleotides: TGTGCCAGCAGTACCCAGTCCGCAACGTACAATGAGCAGTTCTTC. Protein product: CASSTQSATYNEQFF.

This clonotype was seen a few times. The CDR3 coding sequence is TGTGCCAGTAGTCATCCGGGACTAGGAAATTACAATGAGCAGTTCTTC. It is translated as CASSHPGLGNYNEQFF. The rearrangement uses TRBV19 and TRBJ2-1, with 8 bases aligning to TRBD2. The CDR3 contains 16 residues. CDR1 is LNHDA, CDR2 SQIVND, per germline (reference sequence). V lost 5 bases and J lost 4; bases outside the gene matches: 10.

This chain connects TRBV4-3 to TRBJ2-7, with 11 bases aligning to TRBD2. The V segment lost 0 bases and the J segment 2 bases; nucleotides outside the gene matches: 15. Germline CDR1 and CDR2: LGHNA and YSLEER. This CDR3 region has 20 residues. The CDR3 is CASSQDVPETSGRKAYEQYF. For the CDR3, the DNA is TGCGCCAGCAGCCAAGATGTTCCGGAAACTAGCGGGAGAAAAGCCTACGAGCAGTACTTC.

This clonotype was seen a few times. This chain connects TRBV29-1 to TRBJ1-5; unclear D gene. The CDR3 totals 14 residues. V lost 4 bases, J lost 7 bases, and 17 bases lay in between. Germline V CDR1 and CDR2: SQVTM, ANQGSEA. The CDR3 sequence: CSVVVGVGKQPQHF. CDR3 nucleotide sequence: TGCAGCGTTGTCGTGGGAGTCGGGAAGCAGCCCCAGCATTTT.

This clonotype has ten or more counts. The chain carries TRBV9 and TRBJ2-5, with D unresolved. The CDR3 contains 14 residues. CDR1 is SGDLS and CDR2 is YYNGEE in the germline V gene. Trimming removed 4 bases from V and 1 base from J, with 11 bases in between. CDR3 residues: CASSPQWGQETQYF. The CDR3 DNA sequence: TGTGCCAGCAGCCCCCAATGGGGCCAAGAGACCCAGTACTTC.

This clonotype showed up many times. The rearrangement links TRBV29-1 to TRBJ1-1; TRBD1 aligns across 9 bases. The CDR3 consists of 14 residues. V lost 5 bases to trimming and J lost 2 bases; unmatched junction nucleotides: 6. The germline gives CDR1 SQVTM, CDR2 ANQGSEA. The CDR3 DNA is TGCAGCGTTCAACAGGACAGGGGTAACACTGAAGCTTTCTTT. This codes for CSVQQDRGNTEAFF.

This clonotype has a handful of counts. The CDR3 DNA follows: TGTGCCAGTGGGACGCCTTCGAACACCGGGGAGCTGTTTTTT. Protein product: CASGTPSNTGELFF. The chain joins TRBV28 to TRBJ2-2; D may match TRBD1 or TRBD2 (5 bases each). With 9 bases removed from V and 0 bases from J, the gap between germline ends came to 11 bases. In germline, CDR1 is MDHEN, CDR2 SYDVKM. This CDR3 is built from 14 residues.

This clonotype was detected a few times. This chain connects TRBV30 to TRBJ2-2; D may correspond to TRBD1 or TRBD2 (5 bases each). In germline, CDR1 is GTSNPN, CDR2 SVGIG (reference sequence). Trimming shortened V by 3 bases and J by 2 bases, and 13 bases separated the two germline ends. The CDR3 spans 15 residues. Here the CDR3 reads CAWSPGTPNTGELFF. The CDR3 DNA reads TGTGCCTGGAGCCCGGGGACCCCTAACACCGGGGAGCTGTTTTTT.

The chain is built from TRBV2 and TRBJ2-3, with 8 nucleotides matching TRBD1. V trimming: 5 bases; J trimming: 2 bases; junction bases outside the gene matches: 3. CDR1 is SNHLY and CDR2 is FYNNEI in the germline V gene. CDR3 size: 14 residues. The CDR3, as DNA: TGTGCCAGCAGTCAGGGGGCGGTCACAGATACGCAGTATTTT. Protein: CASSQGAVTDTQYF.

This clonotype was counted only a few times. The J gene is TRBJ1-2, the V gene TRBV10-3; D might be TRBD1 (5 bases). Trimming left V 2 bases short and J 3 bases short, with 10 bases between. The CDR3 has 14 residues. Germline V CDR1 and CDR2: ENHRY, SYGVKD. The CDR3 DNA reads TGTGCCATCAGTGAGGGGGCGACTTACTATGGCTACACCTTC. It is translated as CAISEGATYYGYTF.

The chain has TRBV5-1 and TRBJ2-1; D gene ambiguous. V was trimmed by 2 bases and J by 2 bases, leaving 8 bases between them. The CDR3 contains 14 residues. Germline V gene sequence: CDR1 SGHRS, CDR2 YFSETQ. DNA of the CDR3: TGCGCCAGCAGCTTTAGTTCGGCCTACAATGAGCAGTTCTTC. It encodes CASSFSSAYNEQFF.

The rearrangement joins TRBV20-1 to TRBJ2-7, with TRBD1 matching 11 bases. The CDR3 length is 14 residues. Germline CDR1 is DFQATT and CDR2 is SNEGSKA (reference sequence). Unmatched junction bases numbered 4, after V lost 2 bases and J lost 4 bases. CDR3 sequence: CSARSGTGGYEQYF. CDR3 nucleotides: TGCAGTGCTAGAAGCGGGACAGGGGGTTACGAGCAGTACTTC.